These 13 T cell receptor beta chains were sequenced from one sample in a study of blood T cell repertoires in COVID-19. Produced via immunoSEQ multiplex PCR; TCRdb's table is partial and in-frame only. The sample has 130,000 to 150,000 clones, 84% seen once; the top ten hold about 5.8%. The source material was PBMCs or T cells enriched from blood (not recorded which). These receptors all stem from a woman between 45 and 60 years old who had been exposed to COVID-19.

DNA of the CDR3: TGCAGCGTTTCCAGCGACAGGGGGCCGACTGAAGCTTTCTTT. This sequence encodes CSVSSDRGPTEAFF. The gene calls are TRBV29-1 and TRBJ1-1, with 10 bases fitting TRBD1. This CDR3 has 14 residues. V gave up 5 bases and J gave up 5 bases; unmatched junction bases: 8. CDR1 and CDR2 from the germline V gene are SQVTM and ANQGSEA.

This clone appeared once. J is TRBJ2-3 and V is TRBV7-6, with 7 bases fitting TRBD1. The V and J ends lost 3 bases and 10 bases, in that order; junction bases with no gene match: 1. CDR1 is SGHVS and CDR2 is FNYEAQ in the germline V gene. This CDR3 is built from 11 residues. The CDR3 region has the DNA TGTGCCAGCAGCTTGACAGGGTCGCAGTATTTT. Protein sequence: CASSLTGSQYF.

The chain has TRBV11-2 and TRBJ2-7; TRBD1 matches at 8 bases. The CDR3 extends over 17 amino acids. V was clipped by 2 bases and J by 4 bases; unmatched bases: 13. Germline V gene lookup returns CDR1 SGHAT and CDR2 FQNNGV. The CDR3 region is CASSLRQGAGVRYEQYF. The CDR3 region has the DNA TGTGCCAGCAGCTTACGGCAGGGGGCAGGAGTTCGGTACGAGCAGTACTTC.

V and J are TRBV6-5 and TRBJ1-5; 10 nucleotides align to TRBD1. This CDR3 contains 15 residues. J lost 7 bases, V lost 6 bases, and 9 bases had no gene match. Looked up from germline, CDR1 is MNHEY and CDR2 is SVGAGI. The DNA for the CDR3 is TGTGCCAGCAGCCAGACAGGGGGCGGTGGGCAGCCCCAGCATTTT. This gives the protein CASSQTGGGGQPQHF.

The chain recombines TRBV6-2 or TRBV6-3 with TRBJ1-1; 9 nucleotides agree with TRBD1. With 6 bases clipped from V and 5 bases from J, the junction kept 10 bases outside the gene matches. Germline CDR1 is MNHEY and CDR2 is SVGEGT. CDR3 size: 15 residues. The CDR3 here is CASSLTGGSGTEAFF. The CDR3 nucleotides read TGTGCCAGCAGCCTAACAGGGGGCAGTGGGACTGAAGCTTTCTTT.

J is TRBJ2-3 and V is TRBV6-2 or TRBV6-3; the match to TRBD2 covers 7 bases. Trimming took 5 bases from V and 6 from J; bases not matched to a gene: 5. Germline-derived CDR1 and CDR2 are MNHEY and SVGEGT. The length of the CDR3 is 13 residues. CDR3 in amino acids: CASSSGNGDTQYF. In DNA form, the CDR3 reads TGTGCCAGCAGTAGCGGGAACGGGGATACGCAGTATTTT.

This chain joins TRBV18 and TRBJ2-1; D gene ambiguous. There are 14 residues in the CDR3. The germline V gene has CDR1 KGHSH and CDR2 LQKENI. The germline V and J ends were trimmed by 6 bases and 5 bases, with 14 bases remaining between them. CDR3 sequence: CASSLDWSNNEQFF. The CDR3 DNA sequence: TGTGCCAGCTCCCTTGACTGGAGCAACAATGAGCAGTTCTTC.

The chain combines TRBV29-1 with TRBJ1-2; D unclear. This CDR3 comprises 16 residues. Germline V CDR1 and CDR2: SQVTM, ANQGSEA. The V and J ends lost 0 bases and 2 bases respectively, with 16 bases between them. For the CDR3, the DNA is TGCAGCGTTGAAGAGACGCGGGTTACTTCAAACTATGGCTACACCTTC. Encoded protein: CSVEETRVTSNYGYTF.

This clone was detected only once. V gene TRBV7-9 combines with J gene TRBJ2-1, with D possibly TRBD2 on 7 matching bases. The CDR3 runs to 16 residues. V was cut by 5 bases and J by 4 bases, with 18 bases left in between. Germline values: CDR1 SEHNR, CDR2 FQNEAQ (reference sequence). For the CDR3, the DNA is TGTGCCAGCAGCCCTTGGGGCGGGGGCGTTTACAATGAGCAGTTCTTC. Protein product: CASSPWGGGVYNEQFF.

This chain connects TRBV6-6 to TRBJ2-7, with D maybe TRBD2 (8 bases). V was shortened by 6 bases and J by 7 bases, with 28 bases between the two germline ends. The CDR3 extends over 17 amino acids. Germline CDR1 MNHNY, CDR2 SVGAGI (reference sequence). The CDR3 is CASSRQGAGLAPQEQYF. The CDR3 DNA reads TGTGCCAGCAGCCGACAGGGTGCCGGACTAGCCCCTCAGGAGCAGTACTTC.

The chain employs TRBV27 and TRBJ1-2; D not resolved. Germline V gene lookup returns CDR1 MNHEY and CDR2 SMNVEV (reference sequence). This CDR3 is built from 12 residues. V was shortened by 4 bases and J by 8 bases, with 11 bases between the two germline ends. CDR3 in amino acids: CASSYGSGGYTF. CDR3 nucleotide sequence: TGTGCCAGCAGTTACGGCAGCGGGGGCTACACCTTC.

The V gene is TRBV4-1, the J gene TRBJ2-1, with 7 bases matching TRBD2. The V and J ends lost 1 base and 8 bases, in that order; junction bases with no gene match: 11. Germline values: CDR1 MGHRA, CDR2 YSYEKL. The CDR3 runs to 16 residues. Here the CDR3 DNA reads TGCGCCAGCAGCCAAGCACTGGCGGGAGTATTCTATGAGCAGTTCTTC. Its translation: CASSQALAGVFYEQFF.

The CDR3 reads CASSMSTGYGNTIYF. In nucleotides, the CDR3 is TGTGCCAGTAGTATGTCAACAGGGTATGGAAACACCATATATTTT. J is TRBJ1-3 and V is TRBV19; D might be TRBD1 (6 bases). V was cut by 3 bases and J by 3 bases, with 12 bases left in between. The CDR3 contains 15 residues. Per germline, CDR1 LNHDA and CDR2 SQIVND (reference sequence).